This T cell receptor (beta chain) was captured in a study of cytomegalovirus exposure and HLA in healthy donors. At the level of the study: Unique TCR beta sequences numbering approximately 120 million came from 190 million or so T cells in an earlier analysis.

Researchers ran the PCR with 60 Vbeta and 13 Jbeta primers. The protocol was immunoSEQ multiplex PCR, while the TCRdb copy is restricted to in-frame clones and leaves out a portion. The sample holds some 200,000 clones, over 75% seen once. The CDR3 runs to 15 residues. Germline CDR1 reads SGHTA; CDR2 reads FQGNSA. V was shortened by 5 bases and J by 4 bases, with 17 bases between the two germline ends. This receptor was identified in a man aged 45-65 years in good health and CMV-seronegative. The V call is TRBV7-2, the J call TRBJ1-1; D ambiguous. Material for sequencing was PBMCs. CDR3 in DNA: TGTGCCAGCAGCCCCTTTGAGAGGGCGGGCACTGAAGCTTTCTTT. Protein sequence: CASSPFERAGTEAFF.